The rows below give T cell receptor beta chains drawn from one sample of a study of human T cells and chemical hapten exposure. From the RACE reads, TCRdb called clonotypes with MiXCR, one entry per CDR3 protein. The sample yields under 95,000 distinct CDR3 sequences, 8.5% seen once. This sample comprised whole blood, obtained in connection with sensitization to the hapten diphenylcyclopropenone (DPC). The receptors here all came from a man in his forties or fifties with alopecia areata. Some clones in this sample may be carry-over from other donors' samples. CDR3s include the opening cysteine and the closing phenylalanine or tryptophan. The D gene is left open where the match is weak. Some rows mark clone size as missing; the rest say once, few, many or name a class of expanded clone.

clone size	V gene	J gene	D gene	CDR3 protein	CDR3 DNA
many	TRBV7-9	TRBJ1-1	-	CASSFVEGRGTEAFF	TGTGCCAGCAGCTTTGTTGAAGGGAGGGGCACTGAAGCTTTCTTT
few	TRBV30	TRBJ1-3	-	CAWSPQGSTIYF	TGTGCCTGGAGTCCTCAGGGGTCCACCATATATTTT
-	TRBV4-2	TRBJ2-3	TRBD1	CASSTRDRGGTDTQYF	TGTGCCAGCAGCACCCGGGACAGGGGTGGCACAGATACGCAGTATTTT
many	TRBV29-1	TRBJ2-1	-	CSVAELEQFF	TGCAGCGTGGCAGAGTTGGAGCAGTTCTTC
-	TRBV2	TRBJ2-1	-	CASSEGGNEQFF	TGTGCCAGCAGTGAAGGGGGGAATGAGCAGTTCTTC
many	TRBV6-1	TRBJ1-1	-	CASSEWDKEAFF	TGTGCCAGCAGTGAGTGGGACAAAGAAGCTTTCTTT
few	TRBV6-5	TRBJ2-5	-	CASSSESRGTQYF	TGTGCCAGCAGTTCCGAATCCCGGGGGACCCAGTACTTC
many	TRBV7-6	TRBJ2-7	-	CASSPRDDSREQYF	TGTGCCAGCAGCCCCCGGGACGACAGCCGCGAGCAGTACTTC
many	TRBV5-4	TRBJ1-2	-	CASRADSGYTF	TGTGCCAGCAGAGCGGACAGTGGCTACACCTTC
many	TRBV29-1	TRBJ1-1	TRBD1	CSARTQGSQPEAFF	TGCAGCGCGCGGACACAGGGGAGTCAACCTGAAGCTTTCTTT
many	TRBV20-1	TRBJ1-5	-	CSARDGGMGKGNQPQHF	TGCAGTGCTAGAGATGGGGGTATGGGGAAAGGCAATCAGCCCCAGCATTTT
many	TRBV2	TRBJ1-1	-	CASHVMNTEAFF	TGTGCCAGCCACGTCATGAACACTGAAGCTTTCTTT
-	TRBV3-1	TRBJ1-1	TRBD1	CASSQGQGENTEAFF	TGTGCCAGCAGCCAAGGACAGGGCGAGAACACTGAAGCTTTCTTT
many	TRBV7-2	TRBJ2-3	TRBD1	CASSDGTGWGDTQYF	TGTGCCAGCAGTGACGGGACAGGGTGGGGGGATACGCAGTATTTT
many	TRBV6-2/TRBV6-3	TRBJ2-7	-	CASSYLGASYEQYF	TGTGCCAGCAGTTACCTGGGGGCGTCCTACGAGCAGTACTTC
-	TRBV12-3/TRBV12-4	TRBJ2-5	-	CASSSTTNLQETQYF	TGTGCCAGCAGTTCAACGACTAACCTACAAGAGACCCAGTACTTC
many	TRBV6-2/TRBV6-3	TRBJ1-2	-	CASRTLRGYTF	TGTGCCAGCAGGACCCTTCGTGGCTACACCTTC
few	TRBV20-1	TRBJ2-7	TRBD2	CSARGTRGTYEQYF	TGCAGTGCTAGAGGGACTAGGGGTACCTACGAGCAGTACTTC
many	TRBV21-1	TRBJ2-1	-	CASSNRSYNEQFF	TGTGCCAGCAGCAACCGCTCCTACAATGAGCAGTTCTTC
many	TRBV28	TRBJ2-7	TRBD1	CASSRGDSSYEQYF	TGTGCCAGCAGTCGAGGGGACAGCTCCTACGAGCAGTACTTC
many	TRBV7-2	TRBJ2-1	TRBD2	CASSFEGLVSNEQFF	TGTGCCAGCAGCTTTGAGGGACTAGTCAGCAATGAGCAGTTCTTC
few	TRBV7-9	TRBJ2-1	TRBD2	CASSLAPLAVYNEQFF	TGTGCCAGCAGCTTAGCGCCACTAGCGGTGTACAATGAGCAGTTCTTC
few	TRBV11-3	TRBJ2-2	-	CASSVRTDGELFF	TGTGCCAGCAGCGTTCGGACGGACGGGGAGCTGTTTTTT
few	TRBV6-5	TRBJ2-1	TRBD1	CASSYSAGTGFYNEQFF	TGTGCCAGCAGTTACTCCGCGGGGACAGGTTTTTACAATGAGCAGTTCTTC
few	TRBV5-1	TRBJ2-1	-	CASSRSLDEQFF	TGCGCCAGCAGCCGGTCCCTCGATGAGCAGTTCTTC
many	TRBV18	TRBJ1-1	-	CASSSEGISAEAFF	TGTGCCAGCTCATCGGAGGGGATAAGCGCTGAAGCTTTCTTT
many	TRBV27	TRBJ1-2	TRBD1	CASSPATTGVQPYGYTF	TGTGCCAGCAGCCCGGCGACAACAGGGGTTCAGCCCTATGGCTACACCTTC
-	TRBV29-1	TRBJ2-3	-	CSVAQTDTQYF	TGCAGCGTTGCCCAAACTGATACGCAGTATTTT
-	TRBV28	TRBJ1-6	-	CASSTTGSPLHF	TGTGCCAGCAGTACCACGGGGTCACCCCTCCACTTT
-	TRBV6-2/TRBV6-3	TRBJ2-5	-	CASSYVGPQETQYF	TGTGCCAGCAGTTACGTGGGACCTCAAGAGACCCAGTACTTC
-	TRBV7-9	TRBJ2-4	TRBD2	CASSWAGGPIKNIQYF	TGTGCCAGCAGCTGGGCGGGAGGGCCGATAAAAAACATTCAGTACTTC
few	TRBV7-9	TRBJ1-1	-	CASSPAAQMNTEAFF	TGTGCCAGCAGCCCCGCCGCGCAGATGAACACTGAAGCTTTCTTT
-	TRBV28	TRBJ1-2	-	CASTEDRWSYTF	TGTGCCAGCACAGAAGATAGATGGAGCTACACCTTC
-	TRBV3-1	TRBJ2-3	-	CASSQTRPLSTDTQYF	TGTGCCAGCAGCCAAACGCGTCCTTTATCCACAGATACGCAGTATTTT
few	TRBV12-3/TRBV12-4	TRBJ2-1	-	CASRRPGPASYNEQFF	TGTGCCAGCAGACGACCAGGACCCGCCTCCTACAATGAGCAGTTCTTC
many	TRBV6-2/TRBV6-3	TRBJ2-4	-	CASSYLRENIQYF	TGTGCCAGCAGTTACTTACGCGAAAACATTCAGTACTTC
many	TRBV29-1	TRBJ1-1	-	CSFRRGYTEAFF	TGCAGCTTTAGGAGGGGCTACACAGAAGCTTTCTTT
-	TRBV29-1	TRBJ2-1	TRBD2	CSVEAGGFSSYNEQFF	TGCAGCGTTGAGGCGGGGGGGTTTAGCTCCTACAATGAGCAGTTCTTC
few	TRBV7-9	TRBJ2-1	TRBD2	CASSLTSGHFNEQFF	TGTGCCAGCAGCTTGACTAGCGGTCATTTCAATGAGCAGTTCTTC
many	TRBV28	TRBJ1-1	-	CASGPVNTEAFF	TGTGCCAGCGGACCGGTGAACACTGAAGCTTTCTTT
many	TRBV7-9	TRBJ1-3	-	CASSRLSEGPRNTIYF	TGTGCCAGCAGCCGCTTGAGCGAGGGGCCAAGAAACACCATATATTTT
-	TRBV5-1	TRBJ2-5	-	CASSLVVGRETQYF	TGCGCCAGCAGCTTGGTAGTAGGGAGGGAGACCCAGTACTTC